Below, 25 T cell receptor beta chains from the same sample are listed, as sequenced in a study of T cells in Graves' hyperthyroidism and ophthalmopathy. Amplification of TCR beta CDR3 regions used RNA as the template. First-round RT-PCR targeting the TCR CDR3 was performed with the HTBI primer set. TCRdb reanalysed the multiplex PCR reads using MiXCR and keeps one entry per CDR3 protein. Altogether approximately 720,000 distinct CDR3 sequences are present, around 20% being singletons, with the ten largest covering 16%. The sequenced sample was blood. All receptors derive from a woman aged 50 to 60 with Graves' hyperthyroidism that later progressed to Graves' ophthalmopathy.

The V gene is TRBV5-1, the J gene TRBJ1-5; D gene ambiguous. The CDR3 consists of 14 residues. Germline CDR1 reads SGHRS; CDR2 reads YFSETQ. V was cut by 4 bases and J by 5 bases, with 13 bases left in between. In DNA form, the CDR3 reads TGCGCCAGCAGCCCGGCTACAAGGGATCAGCCCCAGCATTTT. Translated: CASSPATRDQPQHF.

This clonotype has ten or more counts. The chain joins TRBV20-1 to TRBJ2-1, with D unresolved. Germline V CDR1 and CDR2: DFQATT, SNEGSKA (reference sequence). This CDR3 contains 15 residues. V was cut by 0 bases and J by 0 bases, with 9 bases left in between. The CDR3 coding sequence is TGCAGTGCTAGAGACACGCGAAGCTCCTACAATGAGCAGTTCTTC. Encoded protein: CSARDTRSSYNEQFF.

The rearrangement uses TRBV7-9 and TRBJ2-7, with D tentatively TRBD1 (6 bases). Germline loops: CDR1 SEHNR, CDR2 FQNEAQ (reference sequence). V dropped 5 bases and J dropped 5 bases, with 16 bases sitting between them. This CDR3 contains 14 residues. The CDR3 DNA follows: TGTGCCAGCAGCCTAATTGGACAGATCCACGAGCAGTACTTC. Protein sequence: CASSLIGQIHEQYF.

This clonotype was counted at least ten times. J is TRBJ1-1 and V is TRBV5-1; 8 bases agree with TRBD1. The CDR3 loop spans 16 amino acids. The germline gives CDR1 SGHRS, CDR2 YFSETQ. Trimming at V came to 5 bases and at J to 0 bases, leaving 9 bases not matched to a gene. In nucleotides, the CDR3 is TGCGCCAGCAGACGCGGACAGGGAACCTTGAACACTGAAGCTTTCTTT. This codes for CASRRGQGTLNTEAFF.

This clonotype was counted only a few times. The chain combines TRBV29-1 with TRBJ1-1, with D unresolved. Germline values: CDR1 SQVTM, CDR2 ANQGSEA. Trimming stripped 0 bases from V and 8 bases from J, with 7 bases between. The CDR3 has 11 residues. CDR3 in DNA: TGCAGCGTTGAAGATCGTGGGGAAGCTTTCTTT. It is translated as CSVEDRGEAFF.

The rearrangement uses TRBV4-1 and TRBJ2-2; 8 nucleotides match TRBD2. The J segment lost 4 bases and the V segment lost 4 bases, leaving 8 bases of the junction unmatched. CDR1 is MGHRA, CDR2 YSYEKL, per germline. CDR3 size: 16 residues. CDR3 amino acids: CASSPTGGLTTGELFF. For the CDR3, the DNA is TGCGCCAGCAGCCCCACGGGGGGGCTTACCACCGGGGAGCTGTTTTTT.

This clonotype was seen ten or more times. The chain employs TRBV10-3 and TRBJ2-3; weak D call: TRBD1 (5 bases). CDR3 length equals 17 residues. Trimming left V 0 bases short and J 0 bases short, with 13 bases between. Germline assignment: CDR1 ENHRY and CDR2 SYGVKD. The CDR3 here is CAISESRNRHSTDTQYF. The CDR3 DNA is TGTGCCATCAGTGAGTCGCGTAACAGGCATAGCACAGATACGCAGTATTTT.

In its sample, this clonotype was seen many times. The J gene is TRBJ1-4, the V gene TRBV5-5; D gene uncertain. The V end lost 7 bases, the J end lost 0 bases, and 13 bases lay between the germline ends. The CDR3 is made up of 15 amino acids. Germline values: CDR1 SGHKS, CDR2 YYEKEE (reference sequence). The CDR3 nucleotides read TGTGCCAGCTCACCACGGTCTGCAACTAATGAAAAACTGTTTTTT. Its protein product is CASSPRSATNEKLFF.

This clonotype was found many times. The V call is TRBV20-1, the J call TRBJ1-1, with 7 bases identical to TRBD1. Trimming removed 2 bases from V and 1 base from J; junction bases left unmatched: 1. From germline, CDR1 is DFQATT and CDR2 SNEGSKA (reference sequence). The CDR3 totals 13 residues. CDR3 sequence (DNA): TGCAGTGCTAGACGACAGGGGAACACTGAAGCTTTCTTT. Translated, it gives CSARRQGNTEAFF.

This clonotype was found a few times. The genes are TRBV12-3 or TRBV12-4 and TRBJ1-2, with D hard to call. The CDR3 has 11 residues. The CDR3 DNA reads TGTGCTGTGTTGAGGTTCGGTGGCTACACCTTC. As protein: CAVLRFGGYTF.

This clonotype was recorded a few times. The genes are TRBV10-3 and TRBJ2-7; a possible D gene is TRBD2 (5 bases). Trimming took off 5 bases at V and 7 bases at J, with 9 bases between the two ends. Germline V lookup: CDR1 ENHRY, CDR2 SYGVKD. The CDR3 is 11 amino acids. The CDR3: CAISQLDEQYF. The CDR3 nucleotides read TGTGCCATCAGTCAACTAGATGAGCAGTACTTC.

This clonotype was counted ten times or more. This chain connects TRBV6-1 to TRBJ1-1; 9 nucleotides agree with TRBD1. Germline lookup yields CDR1 MNHNS and CDR2 SASEGT. The ends lost 8 bases at V and 6 bases at J; junction bases unmatched: 4. The CDR3 is 12 residues long. The CDR3: CASGDRAAEAFF. DNA for the CDR3: TGTGCCAGCGGGGACAGGGCCGCTGAAGCTTTCTTT.

This clonotype was detected only a few times. The rearrangement links TRBV5-1 to TRBJ1-6, with a weak D call TRBD1 (6 bases). The germline CDR1 and CDR2 sequences are SGHRS and YFSETQ. Deletions cut 6 bases from V and 4 bases from J, with 14 bases between. The CDR3 sequence is 15 residues long. CDR3 region: CASTPTGLYNSPLHF. The CDR3 DNA sequence: TGCGCCAGCACCCCGACAGGCCTGTATAATTCACCCCTCCACTTT.

This clonotype was recorded a few times. The V and J genes are TRBV6-1 and TRBJ1-1; the match to TRBD1 covers 7 bases. The V gene end was trimmed by 1 base and the J gene end by 2 bases; junction bases not matched to a gene: 7. The CDR3 consists of 16 residues. Germline-derived CDR1 and CDR2 are MNHNS and SASEGT. The CDR3 nucleotides are TGTGCCAGCAGTGAAGGGGCAGGGGGTATAAACACTGAAGCTTTCTTT. This encodes CASSEGAGGINTEAFF.

This clonotype was seen only a few times. This sequence joins TRBV7-9 and TRBJ2-5; 8 bases fit TRBD1. CDR1 and CDR2 (germline): SEHNR, FQNEAQ (reference sequence). V shed 4 bases and J 1 base; nucleotides not matched to a gene: 5. The CDR3 consists of 15 residues. The CDR3 loop reads CASSYRGEVQETQYF. The CDR3 coding sequence is TGTGCCAGCAGCTACAGGGGGGAGGTCCAAGAGACCCAGTACTTC.

The table lists this clonotype with many counts. The genes are TRBV5-1 and TRBJ1-1; 11 bases align to TRBD1. CDR3 length: 18 amino acids. From germline, CDR1 is SGHRS and CDR2 YFSETQ. The V segment lost 0 bases and the J segment 0 bases; nucleotides outside the gene matches: 7. The CDR3 loop reads CASSLAPGTGGMNTEAFF. CDR3 sequence (DNA): TGCGCCAGCAGCTTGGCCCCCGGGACAGGGGGGATGAACACTGAAGCTTTCTTT.

V gene TRBV24-1 combines with J gene TRBJ2-2; 8 bases agree with TRBD1. V shed 3 bases, J shed 5 bases, and the junction held 4 bases outside the gene matches. The germline V gene has CDR1 KGHDR and CDR2 SFDVKD. The CDR3 totals 15 residues. This chain's CDR3 is CATSDPGQGTGELFF. The CDR3 DNA reads TGTGCCACCAGTGATCCCGGACAGGGAACCGGGGAGCTGTTTTTT.

This clonotype was detected only a few times. The chain uses TRBV5-4 and TRBJ2-7, with unresolved D. Germline assignment: CDR1 SGHNT and CDR2 YYREEE (reference sequence). The CDR3 has 13 residues. Between the trimmed V and J ends, which lost 2 bases and 2 bases, there was a span of 8 bases. Here the CDR3 reads CASSFAAAYEQYF. In DNA, the CDR3 is TGTGCCAGCAGCTTTGCGGCCGCCTACGAGCAGTACTTC.

V and J are TRBV5-6 and TRBJ1-3; D is unclear. Germline loops: CDR1 SGHDT, CDR2 YYEEEE. CDR3 length: 14 residues. With 4 bases removed from V and 3 bases from J, the gap between germline ends came to 11 bases. CDR3 DNA: TGTGCCAGCAGCCCCTGGGCGGATGGAAACACCATATATTTT. The encoded protein is CASSPWADGNTIYF.

This clonotype was detected a few times. The chain recombines TRBV4-1 with TRBJ1-1, with D possibly TRBD1 on 6 matching bases. This CDR3 has 15 amino acids. V gave up 0 bases and J gave up 1 base, with 9 bases separating them. The germline V gene has CDR1 MGHRA and CDR2 YSYEKL. Here the CDR3 DNA reads TGCGCCAGCAGCCAAGAGAACAGGGCGAACACTGAAGCTTTCTTT. This translates into CASSQENRANTEAFF.

This clonotype was found once. The rearrangement links TRBV5-1 to TRBJ2-5; unclear D gene. V gave up 8 bases and J gave up 5 bases, with 28 bases separating them. The CDR3 is 17 residues long. The germline gives CDR1 SGHRS, CDR2 YFSETQ. CDR3 in amino acids: CASGSDGRDHMGETQYF. Written as DNA, the CDR3 is TGCGCCAGTGGATCGGACGGGCGAGACCACATGGGGGAGACCCAGTACTTC.

There are a few counts of this clonotype. The chain uses TRBV5-4 and TRBJ1-2; possibly TRBD1 for D (6 bases). Per the germline V gene, CDR1 is SGHNT and CDR2 is YYREEE (reference sequence). The CDR3 is 14 amino acids. Deletions cut 5 bases from V and 4 bases from J, with 15 bases between. The CDR3 loop reads CASSQGTQGYGYTF. The CDR3, as DNA: TGTGCCAGCAGTCAGGGGACGCAGGGCTATGGCTACACCTTC.

The genes are TRBV27 and TRBJ1-5; TRBD1 matches at 7 bases. V gave up 5 bases and J gave up 0 bases; unmatched junction bases: 4. CDR1 is MNHEY, CDR2 SMNVEV, per germline (reference sequence). The CDR3 is 15 residues long. The CDR3 protein is CASSMTGFSNQPQHF. The DNA for the CDR3 is TGTGCCAGCAGTATGACAGGGTTTAGCAATCAGCCCCAGCATTTT.

Many counts were recorded for this clonotype. The rearrangement links TRBV2 to TRBJ2-1; 7 bases map to TRBD1. The CDR3 sequence is 13 residues long. V gave up 10 bases and J gave up 4 bases; unmatched junction bases: 7. Per the germline V gene, CDR1 is SNHLY and CDR2 is FYNNEI. CDR3 region: CANHRDSYNEQFF. Here the CDR3 DNA reads TGTGCCAACCACCGGGACAGTTACAATGAGCAGTTCTTC.

The chain has TRBV20-1 and TRBJ1-5; D uncertain. The CDR3 totals 15 residues. The V end lost 7 bases, the J end lost 0 bases, and 16 bases lay between the germline ends. CDR1 and CDR2 from the germline V gene are DFQATT and SNEGSKA (reference sequence). This CDR3 is CSVPIKRLSNQPQHF. CDR3 nucleotide sequence: TGCAGTGTCCCGATAAAACGCCTTAGCAATCAGCCCCAGCATTTT.